The rows below give T cell receptor beta chains drawn from one sample of a study of T-cell memory formation after mild COVID-19. TCRdb independently ran MiXCR on the 5' RACE reads; one entry per CDR3 protein. The sample contains some 210,000 distinct CDR3 sequences, roughly a tenth of which appear only once. The specimen was PBMCs or a T cell subset sorted from them (not recorded which). Source of these receptors: a man younger than 35 who had mild COVID-19 (a few samples of this study predate the infection). Cell type and time point are not known. CDR3s include the opening cysteine and the closing phenylalanine or tryptophan. The order of the fields is clone size, V gene, D gene, J gene, CDR3 DNA, CDR3 protein. A D gene is named only where the DNA matches it firmly. Clone size, where shown, is once, few, many, or a class for clones that have expanded.

size: NA
V: TRBV5-1
D: NA
J: TRBJ1-2
DNA: TGCGCCAGCAGCGGAGGGACCCAAATGGGTGGCTACACCTTC
CDR3: CASSGGTQMGGYTF

size: few
V: TRBV7-9
D: NA
J: TRBJ1-5
DNA: TGTGCCAGCAGTCCGACAGGTGATTGGGGCAATCAGCCCCAGCATTTT
CDR3: CASSPTGDWGNQPQHF

size: few
V: TRBV10-1
D: NA
J: TRBJ2-3
DNA: TGCGCCAGCAGTGAAGGGACAGCGGGGGCAGATACGCAGTATTTT
CDR3: CASSEGTAGADTQYF

size: NA
V: TRBV4-1
D: TRBD1
J: TRBJ1-2
DNA: TGCGCCAGCAGCCTTGCACAGGGGACGCCTGGCTACACCTTC
CDR3: CASSLAQGTPGYTF

size: NA
V: TRBV28
D: NA
J: TRBJ1-4
DNA: TGTGCCAGCAGTTTAATCCGGGACCCCGCTGAAAAACTGTTTTTT
CDR3: CASSLIRDPAEKLFF

size: many
V: TRBV11-2
D: NA
J: TRBJ2-2
DNA: TGTGCCAGCAGCTTAGGAAGGGGTAGCGGTACCGGGGAGCTGTTTTTT
CDR3: CASSLGRGSGTGELFF

size: few
V: TRBV7-2
D: NA
J: TRBJ2-5
DNA: TGTGCCAGCAGCTTATATCGGCAGGAAGGAGAGACCCAGTACTTC
CDR3: CASSLYRQEGETQYF

size: few
V: TRBV20-1
D: NA
J: TRBJ1-5
DNA: TGCAGTGCTAGAGATTCTGGGGGGCCCGGCAATCAGCCCCAGCATTTT
CDR3: CSARDSGGPGNQPQHF

size: many
V: TRBV7-2
D: NA
J: TRBJ2-2
DNA: TGTGCCAGCAGCGGTCGCTGGCAGGGAGCCACCGGGGAGCTGTTTTTT
CDR3: CASSGRWQGATGELFF

size: many
V: TRBV7-3
D: TRBD2
J: TRBJ2-2
DNA: TGTGCCAGCAGCCAGACTAGCGGGGACGAGGAGCTGTTTTTT
CDR3: CASSQTSGDEELFF

size: many
V: TRBV20-1
D: NA
J: TRBJ2-1
DNA: TGCAGTGCTAGTAGGGGTAGTGAGCAGTTCTTC
CDR3: CSASRGSEQFF

size: many
V: TRBV28
D: NA
J: TRBJ2-5
DNA: TGTGCCAGCAGTTCCGGGGTCTATGAGACCCAGTACTTC
CDR3: CASSSGVYETQYF

size: many
V: TRBV5-1
D: NA
J: TRBJ2-5
DNA: TGCGCCAGCAGCGTACTACAAGAGACCCAGTACTTC
CDR3: CASSVLQETQYF

size: NA
V: TRBV4-1
D: TRBD1
J: TRBJ1-6
DNA: TGCGCCAGCAGCCAAGTCAGCTTTCGGGGGGACAGGGATAATTCACCCCTCCACTTT
CDR3: CASSQVSFRGDRDNSPLHF

size: NA
V: TRBV7-2
D: NA
J: TRBJ2-3
DNA: TGTGCCAGCAGCTCGAGGTTGCCGCAGGGGCGAAGCACAGATACGCAGTATTTT
CDR3: CASSSRLPQGRSTDTQYF

size: NA
V: TRBV7-2
D: NA
J: TRBJ2-3
DNA: TGTGCCAGCAGCCGACAGGAGGATACGCAGTATTTT
CDR3: CASSRQEDTQYF

size: few
V: TRBV6-2/TRBV6-3
D: NA
J: TRBJ2-3
DNA: TGTGCCAGCAGTCGCGACAGGCACGCAGATACGCAGTATTTT
CDR3: CASSRDRHADTQYF

size: NA
V: TRBV5-1
D: NA
J: TRBJ2-3
DNA: TGCGCCAGCAGCTGGGCGGAAGATACGCAGTATTTT
CDR3: CASSWAEDTQYF

size: many
V: TRBV7-3
D: NA
J: TRBJ2-3
DNA: TGTGCCAGCAGCTTAATCTCGGCTATCACTAGCACAGATACGCAGTATTTT
CDR3: CASSLISAITSTDTQYF

size: few
V: TRBV25-1
D: NA
J: TRBJ2-3
DNA: TGTGCCAGCAGTGAACCTTGGGGCAGGGCCAGCACAGATACGCAGTATTTT
CDR3: CASSEPWGRASTDTQYF

size: NA
V: TRBV30
D: NA
J: TRBJ2-7
DNA: TGTGCCTGGAGTGGGAACAACTACGAGCAGTACTTC
CDR3: CAWSGNNYEQYF

size: few
V: TRBV28
D: TRBD1
J: TRBJ2-7
DNA: TGTGCCAGCAGTTTCGGGGACAGGGGGCGCGAGCAGTACTTC
CDR3: CASSFGDRGREQYF